These 21 T cell receptor beta chains share one sample of origin, sequenced in a study of T cell responses to AZD1222 COVID-19 vaccine. Sequencing was performed with immunoSEQ multiplex PCR; in TCRdb, only in-frame clones are kept and a portion is missing. The repertoire has around 140,000 clones, roughly nine tenths of them found once; the top ten carry approximately 1.5%. The input for sequencing was peripheral blood, taken on day 0 of AZD1222 vaccination. These receptor sequences come from an adult in good health.

On this clone: At one end, the junction sequence differs from germline, possibly due to a read error. This rearrangement joins TRBV7-9 to TRBJ1-1; possible D gene TRBD1, 5 bases. The CDR3 contains 14 residues. Germline CDR1 is SEHNR and CDR2 is FQNEAQ (reference sequence). The CDR3 sequence: CASTLGVGGTEAFF. CDR3 DNA sequence: TGTGCCAGCACCTTAGGCGTCGGGGGCACTGAAGCTTTCTTT.

The V gene is TRBV24-1, the J gene TRBJ1-5, with D tentatively TRBD1 (5 bases). CDR1 KGHDR and CDR2 SFDVKD come from the germline V gene. The V end was cut by 7 bases, the J end by 11 bases, with 17 bases between. The CDR3 spans 13 residues. The chain's CDR3 is CATSSSGSGSQHF. DNA for the CDR3: TGTGCCACCAGCTCCAGTGGTTCAGGGTCCCAGCATTTT.

The gene calls are TRBV19 and TRBJ1-2; tentatively, D is TRBD1 (5 bases). The CDR3 runs 15 residues. Looked up from germline, CDR1 is LNHDA and CDR2 is SQIVND (reference sequence). V was trimmed by 6 bases and J by 4 bases, leaving 18 bases between them. CDR3 DNA: TGTGCCAGTAGACCAACTGCCTCGGGGCTCTATGGCTACACCTTC. Amino acids: CASRPTASGLYGYTF. Together with reference TRBV19 and TRBJ1-2, the CDR3 gives the full variable domain: DGGITQSPKYLFRKEGQNVTLSCEQNLNHDAMYWYRQDPGQGLRLIYYSQIVNDFQKGDIAEGYSVSREKKESFPLTVTSAQKNPTAFYLCASRPTASGLYGYTFGSGTRLTVV.

The chain combines TRBV5-1 with TRBJ2-3; D possibly matches TRBD1 or TRBD2 (5 bases each). V was pared by 4 bases and J by 6 bases, with 12 bases between. Germline CDR1 reads SGHRS; CDR2 reads YFSETQ. The CDR3 contains 13 residues. The CDR3 region is CASSPGDEDTQYF. CDR3 coding DNA: TGCGCCAGCAGCCCCGGGGACGAGGATACGCAGTATTTT. Looking up the rest from reference TRBV5-1 and TRBJ2-3 gives the full variable domain: KAGVTQTPRYLIKTRGQQVTLSCSPISGHRSVSWYQQTPGQGLQFLFEYFSETQRNKGNFPGRFSGRQFSNSRSEMNVSTLELGDSALYLCASSPGDEDTQYFGPGTRLTVL.

J is TRBJ1-5 and V is TRBV30; no clear D. V was trimmed by 0 bases and J by 5 bases, leaving 8 bases between them. The CDR3 spans 13 residues. From germline, CDR1 is GTSNPN and CDR2 SVGIG (reference sequence). CDR3 amino acids: CAWSVGPHQPQHF. The CDR3 DNA reads TGTGCCTGGAGTGTAGGGCCCCATCAGCCCCAGCATTTT.

The genes are TRBV27 and TRBJ1-4, with a possible D match to TRBD1 (5 bases). Germline V gives CDR1 MNHEY, CDR2 SMNVEV (reference sequence). V shed 6 bases and J shed 8 bases, with 16 bases lying between them. The CDR3 totals 14 residues. CDR3 bases: TGTGCCAGCAGGCAGATGGGGGTCGGGGAAAAACTGTTTTTT. Translated: CASRQMGVGEKLFF.

This clone was recorded a few times. The chain is built from TRBV7-9 and TRBJ1-2, with 7 nucleotides matching TRBD1. With 4 bases clipped from V and 4 bases from J, the junction kept 6 bases outside the gene matches. The germline V gene has CDR1 SEHNR and CDR2 FQNEAQ (reference sequence). CDR3 length equals 14 residues. The CDR3 DNA follows: TGTGCCAGCAGCTCAAGGGACAGCCCCTATGGCTACACCTTC. Translation gives CASSSRDSPYGYTF.

The rearrangement uses TRBV3-1 (or the pseudogene TRBV3-2) and TRBJ1-1, with 10 nucleotides matching TRBD1. The CDR3 covers 19 residues. Germline V gives CDR1 LGHDT, CDR2 YNNKEL (reference sequence). The V and J ends lost 4 bases and 5 bases, in that order; junction bases with no gene match: 19. The CDR3 bases are TGTGCCAGCAGCCCCTGGGACAGGGGAAGGGTTTTCGCCGGAACTGAAGCTTTCTTT. Its protein is CASSPWDRGRVFAGTEAFF.

The V call is TRBV5-1, the J call TRBJ1-1; D not certain. CDR1 is SGHRS, CDR2 YFSETQ, per germline. Trimming left V 1 base short and J 0 bases short, with 7 bases between. The CDR3 covers 14 residues. DNA of the CDR3: TGCGCCAGCAGCTTGATGACGCTGAACACTGAAGCTTTCTTT. Translation gives CASSLMTLNTEAFF.

This chain uses TRBV11-2 with TRBJ2-7; TRBD2 agrees at 11 bases. The CDR3 sequence is 19 residues long. The junction had 19 bases not matched to a gene; V was cut back by 5 bases and J by 4 bases. The germline V gene has CDR1 SGHAT and CDR2 FQNNGV. CDR3 in DNA: TGTGCCAGCAGCCGCTTCACGATTATAGCGGGAGGGAAGACATACGAGCAGTACTTC. This encodes CASSRFTIIAGGKTYEQYF. Looking up the rest from reference TRBV11-2 and TRBJ2-7 gives the full variable domain: EAGVAQSPRYKIIEKRQSVAFWCNPISGHATLYWYQQILGQGPKLLIQFQNNGVVDDSQLPKDRFSAERLKGVDSTLKIQPAKLEDSAVYLCASSRFTIIAGGKTYEQYFGPGTRLTVT.

This chain joins TRBV5-4 and TRBJ1-1; TRBD1 aligns across 8 bases. Germline trimming cut 4 bases from V and 3 bases from J; bases unmatched to any gene: 8. This CDR3 has 15 residues. CDR1 and CDR2 from the germline V gene are SGHNT and YYREEE (reference sequence). CDR3 protein: CASSKGQVLDTEAFF. The CDR3 DNA reads as TGTGCCAGCAGCAAGGGACAGGTCCTCGACACTGAAGCTTTCTTT.

As DNA, the CDR3 is TGTGCCAGCAGTCGGGACAGGCGGACAGAAGCTTTCTTT. Translation gives CASSRDRRTEAFF. The chain combines TRBV2 with TRBJ1-1; 8 positions agree with TRBD1. The CDR3 extends over 13 amino acids. V was pared by 5 bases and J by 8 bases, with 7 bases of the junction left unmatched. Germline CDR1 reads SNHLY; CDR2 reads FYNNEI.

The genes are TRBV5-6 and TRBJ1-3; D ambiguous. CDR1 SGHDT and CDR2 YYEEEE come from the germline V gene. V lost 4 bases and J 0 bases, leaving 11 bases between the germline ends. This CDR3 has 15 amino acids. CDR3 sequence reads: CASSLDPSSGNTIYF. The CDR3 nucleotides read TGTGCCAGCAGCCTCGACCCAAGCTCTGGAAACACCATATATTTT.

V is TRBV6-5 and J is TRBJ1-2; no clear D. Germline assignment: CDR1 MNHEY and CDR2 SVGAGI. The CDR3 consists of 14 residues. Trimming pared 11 bases from V and 2 bases from J, leaving 18 bases between. This chain's CDR3 is CASRSPNKNYGYTF. In nucleotides, the CDR3 is TGTGCCTCTAGATCCCCGAACAAAAACTATGGCTACACCTTC.

This chain joins TRBV7-3 and TRBJ2-3; 7 bases are a match to TRBD2. V was clipped by 0 bases and J by 1 base; unmatched bases: 4. The CDR3 covers 16 residues. Per the germline V gene, CDR1 is SGHTA and CDR2 is FQGTGA. The CDR3 sequence: CASSLTGGSGTDTQYF. CDR3 DNA sequence: TGTGCCAGCAGCTTAACCGGCGGGAGTGGCACAGATACGCAGTATTTT.

The chain links TRBV6-5 to TRBJ1-2; D is ambiguous. The ends were cut back, 2 bases at V and 8 bases at J, with 15 bases in the middle. The germline gives CDR1 MNHEY, CDR2 SVGAGI. The CDR3 covers 14 residues. The CDR3 is CASSYPEVREGYTF. As DNA, the CDR3 is TGTGCCAGCAGTTACCCCGAAGTTAGGGAAGGCTACACCTTC.

The rearrangement joins TRBV3-1 (or the pseudogene TRBV3-2) to TRBJ1-1; 8 positions match TRBD1. Germline trimming cut 5 bases from V and 9 bases from J; bases unmatched to any gene: 5. Germline loops: CDR1 LGHDT, CDR2 YNNKEL (reference sequence). This CDR3 comprises 12 residues. As DNA, the CDR3 is TGTGCCAGCAGCTTCCGGACAGGGCAAGCTTTCTTT. Translation gives CASSFRTGQAFF.

The chain carries TRBV28 and TRBJ1-2; TRBD1 matches 7 bases. Germline lookup yields CDR1 MDHEN and CDR2 SYDVKM. J lost 4 bases, V lost 8 bases, and 16 bases had no gene match. CDR3 length equals 16 residues. CDR3 DNA sequence: TGTGCCAGCTCAGACGGGGGGACAGCTCGAGCCTATGGCTACACCTTC. Its protein product is CASSDGGTARAYGYTF.

V and J are TRBV5-4 and TRBJ2-5, with 11 positions matching TRBD2. CDR3 length: 16 residues. The V gene's germline CDR1 is SGHNT and CDR2 YYREEE (reference sequence). J was trimmed by 3 bases and V by 4 bases; bases with no gene match: 8. CDR3 coding DNA: TGTGCCAGCAGCCCAACCGGGACTAGCGGTGAAGAGACCCAGTACTTC. It encodes CASSPTGTSGEETQYF.

This clone came up once. The J gene is TRBJ1-1, the V gene TRBV6-6; D is possibly TRBD1 (5 bases). V lost 6 bases, J lost 5 bases, and 16 bases lay in between. The CDR3 contains 14 residues. The germline V gene encodes CDR1 MNHNY and CDR2 SVGAGI (reference sequence). The CDR3: CASRIGGFGTEAFF. The DNA for the CDR3 is TGTGCCAGCAGGATTGGGGGTTTCGGGACTGAAGCTTTCTTT.

The chain links TRBV5-6 to TRBJ2-7; D gene unclear. The length of the CDR3 is 13 residues. V lost 4 bases, J lost 0 bases, and 8 bases lay in between. Germline V lookup: CDR1 SGHDT, CDR2 YYEEEE. The CDR3, as DNA: TGTGCCAGCAGCGGTTGGAACTCCTACGAGCAGTACTTC. This gives the protein CASSGWNSYEQYF.